This T cell receptor (beta chain) was sequenced in a study of blood T cell repertoires in COVID-19. Study overall: Collection of acute and convalescent COVID-19 samples took place in the United States, Italy and Spain. Nucleic acid was either cDNA or gDNA, and it came from T cells, B-cell-depleted T cells, or PBMCs.

V shed 3 bases and J 8 bases; nucleotides not matched to a gene: 9. The CDR3 sequence is 16 residues long. In germline, CDR1 is LNHDA, CDR2 SQIVND (reference sequence). The assay was immunoSEQ multiplex PCR, and TCRdb's table has in-frame clones only and misses some. Among about 44,000 clones listed, approximately 86% were seen once. This clone has just one count. The TCR originated in a woman between 65 and 79 years old with acute or convalescent COVID-19. The sample comprised peripheral blood. The gene calls are TRBV19 and TRBJ1-6, with TRBD1 matching 8 bases. CDR3 bases: TGTGCCAGTAGTATGTGGACAGGGTATTTGGATTCACCCCTCCACTTT. This translates into CASSMWTGYLDSPLHF.